This T cell receptor beta chain was sequenced for a study of blood T cell repertoires in COVID-19. Looking at the study overall: Sites across the United States, Italy and Spain contributed samples from acute and convalescent COVID-19. Sample material is recorded as cDNA or gDNA derived from T cells, B-cell-depleted T cells, or PBMCs.

Methods used by the authors: How many nucleated cells were present was estimated from reference gene primer amplification. Libraries were prepared by immunoSEQ multiplex PCR; TCRdb keeps only in-frame clonotypes and omits some of them. The V and J calls and clone size come from that table; D and trimming were worked out from the DNA. The sample consists of 45,000 to 65,000 clones, roughly four fifths of them appearing once. V gave up 5 bases and J gave up 3 bases; unmatched junction bases: 8. The germline gives CDR1 SEHNR, CDR2 FQNEAQ (reference sequence). The CDR3 spans 15 residues. Seattle's cohort entered during active infection and was followed longitudinally.

Sample: peripheral blood. The sequence came from a woman of 80 years or more with COVID-19, enrolled during active disease. V and J are TRBV7-9 and TRBJ2-7; 9 bases fit TRBD2. The CDR3 region has the DNA TGTGCCAGCAGCGCATCGGGACTAGCTCTCTACGAGCAGTACTTC. Its protein product is CASSASGLALYEQYF.